This T cell receptor beta chain was obtained from a study of blood T cell repertoires in COVID-19 (dated by TCRdb to 2020 to 2021). Turning to the overall study: Collaborator samples came from the United States, Italy and Spain and covered acute and convalescent phases of COVID-19. The samples were drawn from two sources: the first 160 participants of the ongoing ImmuneRACE study, and 950 to 1,500 subjects contributed by 6 global collaborators. Deeply sampled blood TCRbeta repertoires from subjects exposed to, actively infected with, or recovered from COVID-19 were included in the dataset. The prospective study material was composed of cDNA or gDNA derived from T cells, B-cell-depleted T cells, or PBMCs. Sample metadata almost always included a de-identified subject ID, COVID-19 status, age in years and sex. HLA class I and class II types, where available, came from metadata supplied by the sample provider rather than from assay-based typing. The repertoires were released in a freely available public database intended as a resource for research on the immune response to SARS-CoV-2.

TCRbeta CDR3 regions were amplified from genomic DNA by means of the immunoSEQ Assay, a bias-controlled multiplex PCR. The study's processing was this. Within the assay, amplification of reference gene primers was used to estimate how many nucleated cells each sample contained. To quantify the absolute abundance of each unique TCRbeta CDR3 rearrangement, sequence reads were collapsed and filtered. For each sample, productive Simpson clonality was calculated by taking the square root of Simpson's diversity index across productive rearrangements. TCRdb holds this immuneACCESS table with in-frame rearrangements only. Some clones are missing; in checked studies, unresolved V genes explain under half, and the rest has no known cause. V, J and clone size are those of that table, while D and trimming were read from the DNA. This sample comprises about 75,000 clones, about 79% of them detected only once. Of the sample, approximately 20% falls within the top ten clones.

To note about this clone: Its antigen has not been determined. Nothing much larger sits one base from this clone, and base qualities are not available.

The collaborating institutions used their own protocols to collect whole blood in K2EDTA tubes. For TCRbeta analysis, collaborator samples were shipped as frozen whole blood, as isolated PBMCs, or as DNA extracted from either sample type. The study at large found these results: The quantity of clinical and demographic metadata differed by source and by participant and was supplied without curation.

The CDR3 numbers 14 residues from cysteine through phenylalanine. CDR3 DNA only is kept here, 42 bases in frame from base 1. Reading the germline V gene gives CDR1 MDHEN and CDR2 SYDVKM. Unmatched junction bases come to 11, with V trimmed by 4 bases and J by 11 bases. Sequenced: peripheral blood. This sequence uses TRBV28 and TRBJ1-1; TRBD1 matches 9 bases in the middle. This receptor was identified in a woman in her forties or fifties with acute or convalescent COVID-19. The CDR3 sequence is CASSYPTGGKEAFF. The DNA sequence follows: TGTGCCAGCAGTTACCCGACAGGGGGAAAGGAGGCTTTCTTT.